This T cell receptor (beta chain) was profiled in a study of cytomegalovirus exposure and HLA in healthy donors. The study's findings and limits: Reportedly, TCR beta sequences accurately predicted HLA-A and HLA-B alleles in most subjects. An analysis done earlier found most TCR beta V segments productive about 87% or about 30% of the time. High sensitivity and specificity were reportedly achieved when the classifier diagnosed cytomegalovirus status. Roughly even sequencing depth across donors was the assumption behind the presence/absence analyses.

Turning to this clone: Its target is not known.

This PCR relied on a set of 60 Vbeta primers and 13 Jbeta primers. Generated by immunoSEQ multiplex PCR, the TCRdb table keeps only in-frame clones and is missing some. In the table there are 150,000 to 200,000 clones, about 80% of which are singletons. J lost 0 bases, V lost 4 bases, and 9 bases had no gene match. Germline V gene data show CDR1 as SEHNR and CDR2 as FQNEAQ (reference sequence). The CDR3 has 16 residues. V and J are TRBV7-9 and TRBJ2-7; TRBD1 matches 7 bases. The TCR comes from a man between 18 and 29 years old in good health and CMV-seronegative. The specimen sequenced was PBMCs. CDR3 bases: TGTGCCAGCAGCTCCCCCAGGGGGAGAATCTCCTACGAGCAGTACTTC. Protein: CASSSPRGRISYEQYF.